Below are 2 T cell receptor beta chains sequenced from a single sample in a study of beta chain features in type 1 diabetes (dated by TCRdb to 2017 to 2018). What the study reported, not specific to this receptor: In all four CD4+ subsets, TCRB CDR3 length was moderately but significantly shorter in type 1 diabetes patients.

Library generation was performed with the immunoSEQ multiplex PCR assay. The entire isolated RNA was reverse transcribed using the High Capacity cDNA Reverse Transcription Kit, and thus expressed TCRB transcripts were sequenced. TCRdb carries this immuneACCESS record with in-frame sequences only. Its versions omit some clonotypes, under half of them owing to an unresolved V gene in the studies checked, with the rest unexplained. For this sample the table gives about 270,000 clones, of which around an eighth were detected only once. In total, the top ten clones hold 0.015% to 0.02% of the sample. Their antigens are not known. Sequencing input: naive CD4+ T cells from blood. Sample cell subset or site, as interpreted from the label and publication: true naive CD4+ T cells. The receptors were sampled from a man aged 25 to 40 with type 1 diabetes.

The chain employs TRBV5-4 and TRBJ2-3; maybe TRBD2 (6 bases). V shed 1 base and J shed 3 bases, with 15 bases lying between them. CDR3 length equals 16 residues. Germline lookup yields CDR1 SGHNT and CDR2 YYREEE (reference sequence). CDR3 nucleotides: TGTGCCAGCAGCTTGAAGACTAGTGTCACAACAGATACGCAGTATTTT. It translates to CASSLKTSVTTDTQYF.

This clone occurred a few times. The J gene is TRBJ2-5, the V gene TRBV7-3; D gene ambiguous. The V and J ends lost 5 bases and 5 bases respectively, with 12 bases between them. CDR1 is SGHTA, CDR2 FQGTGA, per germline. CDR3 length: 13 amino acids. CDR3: CASSPREEETQYF. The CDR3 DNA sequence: TGTGCCAGCAGCCCTAGAGAGGAGGAGACCCAGTACTTC.